One and the same sample provided the 26 T cell receptor beta chains below, sequenced in a study of kidney transplant recipient with SARS-CoV-2 infection. TCRdb reprocessed the reads via MiXCR and lists one record per CDR3 protein. Among under 300,000 distinct CDR3 sequences listed, 29% were seen once. The sequencing used a blood sample, collected at baseline and on roughly day 120 from a kidney transplant recipient. The receptors originated from a male patient younger than 45 who had COVID-19 and was a kidney transplant recipient. Some T cells may trace back to the graft donor.

The sample holds many counts of this clonotype. V is TRBV11-1 and J is TRBJ1-2, with D unresolved. The CDR3 consists of 17 residues. CDR1 is SGHAT and CDR2 is FQDESV in the germline V gene (reference sequence). Trimming pared 5 bases from V and 4 bases from J, leaving 23 bases between. As DNA, the CDR3 is TGTGCCAGCAGCCAGGTCACTAAGGCTGGAAAGACCTATGGCTACACCTTC. Residues: CASSQVTKAGKTYGYTF.

This clonotype was counted ten times or more. This rearrangement joins TRBV7-2 to TRBJ1-2; D remains unclear. Trimming removed 5 bases at V and 4 bases at J, with 23 bases between. The CDR3 is made up of 17 amino acids. CDR1 is SGHTA, CDR2 FQGNSA, per germline. The CDR3 region is CASSMGGRDGKTYGYTF. DNA of the CDR3: TGTGCCAGCAGCATGGGCGGCAGAGACGGAAAGACCTATGGCTACACCTTC.

This clonotype has at least ten counts. This chain joins TRBV5-8 and TRBJ1-2; no clear D. The CDR3 contains 16 residues. CDR1 is SGHTS, CDR2 YDEGEE, per germline. V was trimmed by 7 bases and J by 4 bases, leaving 23 bases between them. In nucleotides, the CDR3 is TGTGCCAGCGTACAGACTCATCCACGAAAGACCTATGGCTACACCTTC. Protein product: CASVQTHPRKTYGYTF.

This clonotype was recorded once. It differs at one base from a far larger clone, so likely a read error. V is TRBV28 and J is TRBJ2-1; 9 positions agree with TRBD2. The J call is uncertain, as TRBJ2-3 better fits the DNA end. Germline loops: CDR1 MDHEN, CDR2 SYDVKM. The CDR3 sequence is 16 residues long. For the CDR3, the DNA is TGTGCCAGCAGTTCTATAGCGGGAGTTGAAGCAGGTACGCAGTATTTT. The encoded protein is CASSSIAGVEAGTQYF.

This clonotype was detected ten times or more. The genes are TRBV20-1 and TRBJ2-1; D uncertain. The CDR3 loop spans 12 amino acids. Between the trimmed V and J ends, which lost 0 bases and 6 bases, there was a span of 6 bases. Germline V gene lookup returns CDR1 DFQATT and CDR2 SNEGSKA (reference sequence). The CDR3 protein is CSAREGSNEQFF. The CDR3 coding sequence is TGCAGTGCTAGAGAGGGGTCCAATGAGCAGTTCTTC.

Details on this clonotype: This may be a read error: a much more frequent sequence differs by one nucleotide. The chain uses TRBV6-5 and TRBJ2-7; D possibly corresponds to TRBD1 (6 bases). Germline lookup yields CDR1 MNHEY and CDR2 SVGAGI. V was cut by 5 bases and J by 1 base, with 12 bases left in between. This CDR3 has 14 residues. The DNA for the CDR3 is TGTGCCAGCAGTGACCAAAGGGGGTCCTACGAGCAGTACTTC. Its protein is CASSDQRGSYEQYF.

At least ten counts were recorded for this clonotype. The chain employs TRBV20-1 and TRBJ2-4; D possibly corresponds to TRBD1 (6 bases). The tail of the sequence fits TRBJ2-7 better, so the J call may be wrong. This CDR3 contains 15 residues. Per the germline V gene, CDR1 is DFQATT and CDR2 is SNEGSKA (reference sequence). Here the CDR3 reads CSARGYRVNLYEQYF. In nucleotides, the CDR3 is TGCAGTGCTAGAGGATACAGGGTTAATCTCTACGAGCAGTACTTC.

Only a few counts were recorded for this clonotype. A much larger clone lies one base from this, so it may be a read error. The chain couples TRBV3-1 to TRBJ2-3; D is unclear. The J call is doubtful: the DNA matches TRBJ2-5 better. The CDR3 length is 17 residues. Germline V lookup: CDR1 LGHDT, CDR2 YNNKEL (reference sequence). The CDR3 nucleotides read TGTGCCAGCAGCAGTCTCATTCCCATTCCTTTCTCTGAGACCCAGTACTTC. Translating gives CASSSLIPIPFSETQYF.

A remark on this clonotype: This may stem from a read error, because a much larger clone lies one nucleotide away. For the CDR3, the DNA is TGCGCCAGCAGCAAAGGACAGGGGCGGCTGCAGCCCCAGCATTTT. Its translation is CASSKGQGRLQPQHF. The V gene is TRBV4-1, the J gene TRBJ1-5; 9 nucleotides match TRBD1. The CDR3 has 15 amino acids. V was pared by 5 bases and J by 7 bases, with 9 bases of the junction left unmatched. Germline V gene sequence: CDR1 MGHRA, CDR2 YSYEKL.

At least ten counts were recorded for this clonotype. V and J are TRBV5-1 and TRBJ1-2; tentative D call: TRBD1 (6 bases). CDR3 length: 13 residues. From germline, CDR1 is SGHRS and CDR2 YFSETQ. The V and J ends lost 1 base and 8 bases respectively, with 12 bases between them. Written as DNA, the CDR3 is TGCGCCAGCAGCTTGATCGGGGGCTTAGGCTACACCTTC. Its translation: CASSLIGGLGYTF.

Points on this clonotype: A much more abundant neighbour one base away suggests this may be a read error. The chain has TRBV29-1 and TRBJ1-2; no clear D gene. There are 12 residues in the CDR3. Germline V CDR1 and CDR2: SQVTM, ANQGSEA. The CDR3, as DNA: TGCAGCGTTGACCGGGAATCCTATGACTACACCTTC. Amino acid sequence: CSVDRESYDYTF.

As to this clonotype: One end of the junction does not line up with germline, which may come from a read error. The CDR3 protein is CAISFAGSNTEAFF. CDR3 nucleotide sequence: TGTGCCATCAGCTTTGCGGGCAGTAACACTGAAGCTTTCTTT. The chain links TRBV5-4 to TRBJ1-1; no definite D call. Germline assignment: CDR1 SGHNT and CDR2 YYREEE (reference sequence). The CDR3 consists of 14 residues.

Many counts were recorded for this clonotype. CDR3 in amino acids: CASSSRTSHGKTYGYTF. The CDR3 DNA reads TGTGCCAGCAGTAGTCGAACCTCACACGGAAAGACCTATGGCTACACCTTC. The V and J genes are TRBV6-4 and TRBJ1-2; D is unclear. This CDR3 region has 17 residues. V was trimmed by 5 bases and J by 4 bases, leaving 23 bases between them. The germline V gene has CDR1 MRHNA and CDR2 SNTAGT.

This clonotype was seen many times. The gene calls are TRBV11-2 and TRBJ1-2; unclear D gene. V was clipped by 4 bases and J by 4 bases, with 22 bases between them. Germline V gene data show CDR1 as SGHAT and CDR2 as FQNNGV. The CDR3 runs to 17 residues. The CDR3 is CASSCARTSRKTYGYTF. In nucleotides, the CDR3 is TGTGCCAGCAGCTGTGCTAGAACAAGCAGAAAGACCTATGGCTACACCTTC.

The chain is built from TRBV29-1 and TRBJ2-3; D is perhaps TRBD1 or TRBD2 (5 bases each). Germline CDR1 reads SQVTM; CDR2 reads ANQGSEA. The CDR3 is 15 amino acids. Trimming took 0 bases from V and 4 from J, leaving 14 bases between them. The CDR3, as DNA: TGCAGCGTTGAAGAAGGCAACTGGGGGTCAGATACGCAGTATTTT. Protein: CSVEEGNWGSDTQYF.

Many counts were recorded for this clonotype. The rearrangement uses TRBV12-3 or TRBV12-4 and TRBJ2-2, with 8 bases aligning to TRBD2. Unmatched junction bases numbered 9, after V lost 6 bases and J lost 6 bases. The CDR3 contains 15 residues. CDR3 DNA: TGTGCCAGCAGGCCCTTGACTAGCGTAGCCGGGGAGCTGTTTTTT. This translates into CASRPLTSVAGELFF.

This clonotype was seen repeatedly, ten times or more. The J gene is TRBJ1-5, the V gene TRBV19; D might be TRBD1 (6 bases). This CDR3 spans 14 amino acids. Germline V gives CDR1 LNHDA, CDR2 SQIVND (reference sequence). V shed 8 bases and J shed 6 bases, with 17 bases lying between them. CDR3 bases: TGTGCCAGTCACCAACGGGGGCTAGGTCAGCCCCAGCATTTT. Protein: CASHQRGLGQPQHF.

This clonotype was recorded at least ten times. This chain connects TRBV3-2 to TRBJ2-7; the D call of TRBD1 is as the table states it, not checked on the DNA. TRBV3-2 is a pseudogene segment. This CDR3 spans 14 amino acids. CDR3 region: CASSRGTGGDEQYF. The CDR3 nucleotides read TGTGCCAGCAGCCGTGGGACAGGGGGTGACGAGCAGTACTTC.

At least ten counts were recorded for this clonotype. The V and J genes are TRBV7-9 and TRBJ2-5, with TRBD1 matching 7 bases. V shed 5 bases, J shed 5 bases, and the junction held 14 bases outside the gene matches. This CDR3 is 16 amino acids long. The V gene's germline CDR1 is SEHNR and CDR2 FQNEAQ (reference sequence). As DNA, the CDR3 is TGTGCCAGCAGCCCGTCTTGGGCAGGGGGAATGGAGACCCAGTACTTC. Translation: CASSPSWAGGMETQYF.

A note on this clonotype: Just one base apart from a much larger clone, this may be a read error. The CDR3 reads CASSDYGPISFSETPYF. For the CDR3, the DNA is TGTGCCAGCAGCGACTATGGTCCCATTTCTTTCTCTGAGACCCCGTACTTC. The gene calls are TRBV3-1 and TRBJ2-5; maybe TRBD2 (5 bases). CDR1 and CDR2 (germline): LGHDT, YNNKEL (reference sequence). The CDR3 is 17 amino acids.

A few counts support this clonotype. This chain uses TRBV7-2 with TRBJ2-5; possible D gene TRBD1, 6 bases. This CDR3 region has 12 residues. Germline V gene data show CDR1 as SGHTA and CDR2 as FQGNSA. V lost 7 bases and J 1 base, leaving 7 bases between the germline ends. CDR3 loop: CASKGVQETQYF. For the CDR3, the DNA is TGTGCCAGCAAGGGGGTCCAAGAGACCCAGTACTTC.

As to this clonotype: Given a much more abundant clone one base away, this may be a read error. The chain employs TRBV20-1 and TRBJ1-2, with no clear D. This CDR3 is 16 amino acids long. The germline gives CDR1 DFQATT, CDR2 SNEGSKA (reference sequence). V dropped 5 bases and J dropped 4 bases, with 23 bases sitting between them. The CDR3 here is CSAFVELFRKTYGYTF. The CDR3 DNA reads as TGCAGTGCTTTTGTAGAGCTGTTTCGAAAGACCTATGGCTACACCTTC.

Turning to this clonotype: Since a much larger clone is just one base distant, this may be a read error. V and J are TRBV7-8 and TRBJ2-3; D is possibly TRBD1 (6 bases). The V gene's germline CDR1 is SGHVS and CDR2 FQNEAQ. V shed 1 base and J shed 4 bases, with 15 bases lying between them. CDR3 size: 16 residues. The CDR3 DNA follows: TGTGCCAGCAGCTTAGGGCCCGGACAGATCGCAGATACGCAGTATTTT. Amino acid sequence: CASSLGPGQIADTQYF.

In its sample, this clonotype was seen many times. V usage is TRBV12-5 and J usage is TRBJ1-5, with a tentative D call TRBD1 (5 bases). V dropped 4 bases and J dropped 6 bases, with 16 bases sitting between them. CDR1 and CDR2 from the germline V gene are LGHNT and FRNRAP. The CDR3 has 15 residues. CDR3 amino acids: CASGSFAGSGQPQHF. DNA for the CDR3: TGTGCTAGTGGTTCGTTCGCAGGGTCGGGTCAGCCCCAGCATTTT.

This clonotype has at least ten counts. The V call is TRBV30, the J call TRBJ1-1; 7 positions agree with TRBD1. Losses at the gene ends were 2 bases for V and 5 bases for J; bases not matched to a gene: 5. CDR1 and CDR2 (germline): GTSNPN, SVGIG (reference sequence). The CDR3 runs 13 residues. The CDR3 nucleotides are TGTGCCTGGAGTCGAGGGGGCTTGACTGAAGCTTTCTTT. Encoded protein: CAWSRGGLTEAFF.

This clonotype was observed many times. The CDR3 loop reads CASVDPYSRKTYGYTF. For the CDR3, the DNA is TGTGCCAGCGTTGACCCGTACTCAAGAAAGACCTATGGCTACACCTTC. The chain couples TRBV9 to TRBJ1-2; D is uncertain. Looked up from germline, CDR1 is SGDLS and CDR2 is YYNGEE. Trimming pared 7 bases from V and 4 bases from J, leaving 23 bases between. The CDR3 is made up of 16 amino acids.